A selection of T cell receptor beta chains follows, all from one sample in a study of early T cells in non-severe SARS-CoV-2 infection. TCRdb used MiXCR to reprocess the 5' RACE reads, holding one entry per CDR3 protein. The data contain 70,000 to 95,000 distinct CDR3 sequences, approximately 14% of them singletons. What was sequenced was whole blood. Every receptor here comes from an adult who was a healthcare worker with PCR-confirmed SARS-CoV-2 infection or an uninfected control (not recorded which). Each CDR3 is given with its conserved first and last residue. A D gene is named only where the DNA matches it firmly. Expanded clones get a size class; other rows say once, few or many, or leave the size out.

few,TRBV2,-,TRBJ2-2,CASNTYTGELFF,TGTGCCAGCAATACCTACACCGGGGAGCTGTTTTTT
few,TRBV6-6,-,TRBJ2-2,CASTSRATGELFF,TGTGCCAGCACCAGCCGGGCGACTGGGGAGCTGTTTTTT
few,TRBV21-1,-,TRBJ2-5,CASSPLPGGEETQYF,TGTGCCAGCAGCCCCCTGCCGGGGGGAGAAGAGACCCAGTACTTC
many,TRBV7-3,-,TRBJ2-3,CASGLGGTDTQYF,TGTGCCAGCGGGCTGGGTGGCACAGATACGCAGTATTTT
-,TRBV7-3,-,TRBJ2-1,CASSFDGGGSRFF,TGTGCCAGCAGCTTTGACGGAGGAGGGTCGCGGTTCTTC
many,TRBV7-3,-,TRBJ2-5,CASSPGGRQETQYF,TGTGCCAGCAGCCCGGGGGGCCGCCAAGAGACCCAGTACTTC
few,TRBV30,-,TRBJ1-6,CAWTFSKPQTSSYNSPLHF,TGTGCCTGGACCTTCTCGAAGCCCCAGACAAGCTCCTATAATTCACCCCTCCACTTT
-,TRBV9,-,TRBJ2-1,CASSVAAYSYNEQFF,TGTGCCAGCAGCGTAGCAGCGTACTCCTACAATGAGCAGTTCTTC
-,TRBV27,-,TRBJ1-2,CASSPRWSGEYGYTF,TGTGCCAGCTCCCCCCGTTGGTCGGGAGAGTATGGCTACACCTTC
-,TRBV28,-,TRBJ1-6,CASRALDSGSPLHF,TGTGCCAGCAGGGCACTCGATTCGGGTTCACCCCTCCACTTT
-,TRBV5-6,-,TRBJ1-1,CASSPRGFDTEAFF,TGTGCCAGCAGCCCACGGGGGTTCGACACTGAAGCTTTCTTT
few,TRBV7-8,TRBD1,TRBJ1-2,CASSSQGLSGYGYTF,TGTGCCAGCAGCTCACAGGGGCTAAGTGGATATGGCTACACCTTC
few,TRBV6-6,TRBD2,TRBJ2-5,CASSYSSPSGVGETQYF,TGTGCCAGCAGTTACTCGAGCCCCAGCGGGGTTGGGGAGACCCAGTACTTC
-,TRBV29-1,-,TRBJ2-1,CSVENSAGWSEQFF,TGCAGCGTTGAAAACTCGGCAGGGTGGAGTGAGCAGTTCTTC
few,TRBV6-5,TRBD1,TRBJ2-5,CASGRPTGIETQYF,TGTGCCAGCGGAAGACCGACAGGGATTGAGACCCAGTACTTC
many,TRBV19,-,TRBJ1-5,CASSIEGSVPLNQPQHF,TGTGCCAGTAGTATTGAGGGGAGCGTTCCCCTAAATCAGCCCCAGCATTTT
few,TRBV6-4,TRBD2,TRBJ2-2,CASSATVDSGLTGELFF,TGTGCCAGCAGCGCTACAGTGGATAGCGGGCTCACCGGGGAGCTGTTTTTT
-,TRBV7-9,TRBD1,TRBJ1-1,CASSSVDRGKAEAFF,TGTGCCAGCAGCTCCGTGGACAGGGGGAAGGCTGAAGCTTTCTTT
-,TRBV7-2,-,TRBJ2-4,CATSEQGQVAKNIQYF,TGTGCCACCTCTGAACAGGGTCAAGTAGCCAAAAACATTCAGTACTTC
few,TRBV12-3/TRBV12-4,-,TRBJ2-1,CASSFGRVSYNEQFF,TGTGCCAGCAGTTTCGGCAGGGTGAGTTACAATGAGCAGTTCTTC
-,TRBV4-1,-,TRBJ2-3,CASSQESTDTQYF,TGCGCCAGCAGCCAAGAGAGCACAGATACGCAGTATTTT
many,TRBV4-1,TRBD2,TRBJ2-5,CASSQVKRGGGSETQYF,TGCGCCAGCAGCCAAGTGAAGCGGGGGGGCGGCTCGGAGACCCAGTACTTC
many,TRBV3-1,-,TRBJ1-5,CASSQDAVNQPQHF,TGTGCCAGCAGCCAAGATGCCGTTAATCAGCCCCAGCATTTT
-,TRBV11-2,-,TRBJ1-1,CASSLPNRAHTEAFF,TGTGCCAGCAGCTTACCTAACAGGGCTCACACTGAAGCTTTCTTT
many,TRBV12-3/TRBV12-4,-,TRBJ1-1,CASSLNTGSNTEAFF,TGTGCCAGCAGTTTAAATACAGGGTCGAACACTGAAGCTTTCTTT